What follows are 21 T cell receptor beta chains derived from one specimen sequenced in a study of blood T cell repertoires in COVID-19. Profiling relied on immunoSEQ multiplex PCR, and the TCRdb table lists in-frame clones only, not all of them. The sample holds approximately 190,000 clones; approximately 84% are singletons and the top ten take 5.1%. The sample was peripheral blood. The receptors stem from a woman between 65 and 79 years old with active or convalescent COVID-19.

The chain is built from TRBV7-2 and TRBJ2-5; 9 bases agree with TRBD2. The CDR3 consists of 14 residues. The V gene's germline CDR1 is SGHTA and CDR2 FQGNSA. V lost 5 bases, J lost 9 bases, and 10 bases stayed unmatched. The CDR3 is CASSPGTSSWAQYF. DNA of the CDR3: TGTGCCAGCAGCCCCGGGACTAGCTCTTGGGCCCAGTACTTC.

The rearrangement links TRBV5-4 to TRBJ1-5; 7 bases align to TRBD1. The germline V gene has CDR1 SGHNT and CDR2 YYREEE (reference sequence). V shed 4 bases, J shed 6 bases, and the junction held 4 bases outside the gene matches. The CDR3 length is 13 residues. The CDR3 DNA follows: TGTGCCAGCAGCGCAGGGGACAGTCAGCCCCAGCATTTT. It encodes CASSAGDSQPQHF.

The gene calls are TRBV15 and TRBJ1-4, with D tentatively TRBD1 (6 bases). Germline CDR1 reads LNHNV; CDR2 reads YYDKDF (reference sequence). The germline V and J ends were trimmed by 5 bases and 7 bases, with 20 bases remaining between them. CDR3 length equals 16 residues. This CDR3 reads CATSRGGGTVGEKLFF. The CDR3 nucleotides are TGTGCCACCAGCCGAGGGGGAGGTACAGTGGGTGAAAAACTGTTTTTT. Using reference TRBV15 and TRBJ1-4 for the parts outside the CDR3, the full variable domain is DAMVIQNPRYQVTQFGKPVTLSCSQTLNHNVMYWYQQKSSQAPKLLFHYYDKDFNNEADTPDNFQSRRPNTSFCFLDIRSPGLGDTAMYLCATSRGGGTVGEKLFFGSGTQLSVL.

The rearrangement links TRBV9 to TRBJ1-4, with unresolved D. V lost 0 bases, J lost 8 bases, and 11 bases lay in between. From germline, CDR1 is SGDLS and CDR2 YYNGEE. The CDR3 length is 14 residues. The CDR3 spells CASSVDGFGEKLFF. CDR3 bases: TGTGCCAGCAGCGTAGACGGGTTCGGGGAAAAACTGTTTTTT.

CDR3 protein: CASSMGLAQGNTQYF. Written as DNA, the CDR3 is TGTGCCAGCAGTATGGGACTAGCCCAAGGAAATACGCAGTATTTT. The chain couples TRBV2 to TRBJ2-3, with TRBD2 matching 9 bases. The germline gives CDR1 SNHLY, CDR2 FYNNEI. The CDR3 runs to 15 residues. Germline trimming cut 5 bases from V and 7 bases from J; bases unmatched to any gene: 10.

The J gene is TRBJ2-2, the V gene TRBV4-1, with D perhaps TRBD2 (6 bases). V lost 4 bases, J lost 6 bases, and 6 bases lay in between. CDR3 length: 12 amino acids. Germline V gene sequence: CDR1 MGHRA, CDR2 YSYEKL. CDR3 loop: CASSPGAGELFF. CDR3 in DNA: TGCGCCAGCAGCCCGGGGGCCGGGGAGCTGTTTTTT.

In nucleotides, the CDR3 is TGTGCCAGCAGCCCGGCCTCGAGGGAAGGGCGAAACACCATATATTTT. Translated, it gives CASSPASREGRNTIYF. V and J are TRBV7-9 and TRBJ1-3, with unresolved D. Trimming removed 5 bases from V and 5 bases from J, with 19 bases in between. Germline loops: CDR1 SEHNR, CDR2 FQNEAQ (reference sequence). This CDR3 is built from 16 residues.

The V and J genes are TRBV5-1 and TRBJ1-6, with a possible D match to TRBD1 (5 bases). Germline-derived CDR1 and CDR2 are SGHRS and YFSETQ. Trimming took off 0 bases at V and 8 bases at J, with 9 bases between the two ends. This CDR3 is built from 14 residues. The CDR3 is CASSLGEGHSPLHF. The CDR3 bases are TGCGCCAGCAGCTTGGGGGAGGGGCATTCACCCCTCCACTTT.

This chain links TRBV2 with TRBJ2-7, with TRBD1 matching over 9 bases. The CDR3 is 12 amino acids. Germline V lookup: CDR1 SNHLY, CDR2 FYNNEI. Trimming cost V 9 bases and J 5 bases; bases outside gene matches: 5. The CDR3 DNA is TGTGCCAGTAGGACAGGGGTGAACGAGCAGTACTTC. It yields the protein CASRTGVNEQYF.

This clone occurred many times. J is TRBJ1-2 and V is TRBV11-2, with 7 nucleotides matching TRBD1. The V gene's germline CDR1 is SGHAT and CDR2 FQNNGV. Trimming at V came to 5 bases and at J to 4 bases, leaving 1 base not matched to a gene. The CDR3 totals 12 residues. The CDR3 DNA reads as TGTGCCAGCAGCGACAGGGCCTATGGCTACACCTTC. Translated, it gives CASSDRAYGYTF.

This clone was detected once. The chain links TRBV20-1 to TRBJ1-3; D not resolved. The ends were cut back, 0 bases at V and 9 bases at J, with 6 bases in the middle. This CDR3 is 11 amino acids long. CDR1 and CDR2 (germline): DFQATT, SNEGSKA (reference sequence). CDR3 DNA sequence: TGCAGTGCTAGAGAAGAGGGCACCATATATTTT. Protein: CSAREEGTIYF.

This clone has more than one count but fewer than ten. This rearrangement joins TRBV7-9 to TRBJ1-1; D may be TRBD1 (6 bases). The germline gives CDR1 SEHNR, CDR2 FQNEAQ (reference sequence). This CDR3 comprises 14 residues. With 2 bases removed from V and 5 bases from J, the gap between germline ends came to 12 bases. The CDR3 sequence: CASSLSGVRTEAFF. Here the CDR3 DNA reads TGTGCCAGCAGCTTATCAGGGGTCCGAACTGAAGCTTTCTTT.

V gene TRBV2 combines with J gene TRBJ2-3; D gene uncertain. Germline CDR1 and CDR2: SNHLY and FYNNEI. V was shortened by 9 bases and J by 4 bases, with 11 bases between the two germline ends. The CDR3 runs 12 residues. The CDR3 DNA follows: TGTGCCAGAAACAGTGGTCCAGATACGCAGTATTTT. As protein: CARNSGPDTQYF.

The rearrangement links TRBV4-1 to TRBJ2-1, with 7 bases that match TRBD1. The CDR3 extends over 13 amino acids. Germline loops: CDR1 MGHRA, CDR2 YSYEKL. J was trimmed by 6 bases and V by 4 bases; bases with no gene match: 3. Here the CDR3 DNA reads TGCGCCAGCAGCCTCTCAGGGGGCAATGAGCAGTTCTTC. This sequence encodes CASSLSGGNEQFF.

The V call is TRBV28, the J call TRBJ2-1, with TRBD2 as a possible D gene (6 bases). CDR1 and CDR2 from the germline V gene are MDHEN and SYDVKM. V was pared by 5 bases and J by 1 base, with 15 bases between. The CDR3 loop spans 16 amino acids. This CDR3 is CASSPRGGLSYNEQFF. The CDR3 DNA follows: TGTGCCAGCAGTCCTCGTGGAGGGCTTTCCTACAATGAGCAGTTCTTC.

The chain couples TRBV9 to TRBJ2-2; a weak D match, TRBD1 (6 bases). The length of the CDR3 is 16 residues. CDR1 SGDLS and CDR2 YYNGEE come from the germline V gene. The V end lost 2 bases, the J end lost 4 bases, and 15 bases lay between the germline ends. CDR3 sequence: CASSVGASRLTGELFF. The CDR3 DNA sequence: TGTGCCAGCAGCGTGGGGGCCAGCCGCCTCACCGGGGAGCTGTTTTTT.

The chain combines TRBV5-1 with TRBJ2-3, with D tentatively TRBD1 (5 bases). Germline CDR1 reads SGHRS; CDR2 reads YFSETQ. This CDR3 has 13 residues. The germline V and J ends were trimmed by 7 bases and 1 base, with 10 bases remaining between them. CDR3 nucleotide sequence: TGCGCCAGCGGAGAAGGGGGCACAGATACGCAGTATTTT. Translated, it gives CASGEGGTDTQYF.

This chain uses TRBV11-2 with TRBJ1-1; the match to TRBD1 covers 9 bases. In germline, CDR1 is SGHAT, CDR2 FQNNGV. V was clipped by 6 bases and J by 12 bases; unmatched bases: 11. This CDR3 spans 13 amino acids. The CDR3 sequence: CASSSLRDRVTFF. The CDR3 nucleotides are TGTGCCAGCAGTTCCCTCCGGGACAGGGTAACTTTCTTT.

This clone has only one observation. The chain combines TRBV15 with TRBJ2-3; D may be TRBD1 (6 bases). Germline lookup yields CDR1 LNHNV and CDR2 YYDKDF (reference sequence). This CDR3 is 15 amino acids long. V lost 3 bases to trimming and J lost 2 bases, with 12 bases between them. CDR3 residues: CATSSLLGATDTQYF. The DNA for the CDR3 is TGTGCCACCAGCAGCCTCTTGGGGGCCACAGATACGCAGTATTTT.

A note on this clone: The same CDR3 is also encoded by other DNA sequences in this sample. The rearrangement uses TRBV6-6 and TRBJ1-3, with TRBD1 matching 7 bases. CDR1 is MNHNY and CDR2 is SVGAGI in the germline V gene (reference sequence). Trimming took 0 bases from V and 4 from J; bases not matched to a gene: 3. The CDR3 has 15 residues. The CDR3: CASSYSTGRGNTIYF. CDR3 DNA: TGTGCCAGCAGTTACTCGACAGGGAGAGGAAACACCATATATTTT.

The rearrangement uses TRBV19 and TRBJ2-1; TRBD2 is a possible D gene (6 bases). V dropped 2 bases and J dropped 4 bases, with 27 bases sitting between them. The CDR3 covers 20 residues. Looked up from germline, CDR1 is LNHDA and CDR2 is SQIVND (reference sequence). CDR3 sequence: CASSIIGPEVPGERYNEQFF. CDR3 nucleotide sequence: TGTGCCAGTAGTATAATTGGTCCCGAGGTTCCGGGAGAGCGGTACAATGAGCAGTTCTTC.